This TCR beta chain was sequenced in a study of cytomegalovirus exposure and HLA in healthy donors. Looked up from germline, CDR1 is LGHNA and CDR2 is YNFKEQ. Deletions cut 0 bases from V and 0 bases from J, with 9 bases between. The CDR3 runs 15 residues. With 60 Vbeta and 13 Jbeta primers, the PCR was carried out. Profiling relied on immunoSEQ multiplex PCR, and the TCRdb table lists in-frame clones only, not all of them. The profile shows approximately 160,000 clones, approximately 67% of them singletons. Sequenced material: PBMCs. This sequence originates from a young woman in good health and CMV-seropositive. The chain has TRBV4-2 and TRBJ2-7, with D unresolved. The CDR3 nucleotides are TGTGCCAGCAGCCAAGATGAGGAGAACTCCTACGAGCAGTACTTC. This sequence encodes CASSQDEENSYEQYF.